This is a list of T cell receptor beta chains from one sample in a study of shared clonotypes between healthy human individuals. TCRdb keeps only in-frame clones here, not all; method: immunoSEQ multiplex PCR. Found here are over 2 million clones, just under 95% of them singletons; the top ten hold roughly 1%. Sequencing was carried out using naive CD8+ T cells sorted from blood. These receptors were taken from a man younger than 35 in good health. The CDR3 runs from the conserved cysteine through the conserved F or W. The D gene is left open where the match is weak. Only part of the rows carry a size: once, few, many, or a class if the clone is expanded.

J,size,V,D,DNA,CDR3
TRBJ1-5,NA,TRBV6-5,NA,TGTGCCAGCAGCCCCGGGTCATATAGCAATCAGCCCCAGCATTTT,CASSPGSYSNQPQHF
TRBJ2-7,NA,TRBV5-6,NA,TGTGCCAGCAGCTTGGAGGACTACGAGCAGTACTTC,CASSLEDYEQYF
TRBJ2-3,NA,TRBV7-6,TRBD1,TGTGCCAGCAGCCCCCGGGACAGTTCTAGCACAGATACGCAGTATTTT,CASSPRDSSSTDTQYF
TRBJ2-1,NA,TRBV11-2,NA,TGTGCCAGCAGCTTAGGCGGGACTGGCTTCAATGAGCAGTTCTTC,CASSLGGTGFNEQFF
TRBJ2-6,NA,TRBV7-9,TRBD1,TGTGCCAGCAGCGGGACAGGGGCTGGGGCCAACGTCCTGACTTTC,CASSGTGAGANVLTF
TRBJ1-2,NA,TRBV13,NA,TGTGCCAGCAGCTTACTAGGAGGAAACTATGGCTACACCTTC,CASSLLGGNYGYTF
TRBJ2-7,NA,TRBV6-5,NA,TGTGCCAGCAGTTACTCCCCAGGCCCGCCCTACGAGCAGTACTTC,CASSYSPGPPYEQYF
TRBJ1-1,NA,TRBV5-4,NA,TGTGCCAGCAGCTTGGTGGGGGGGGAGAACACTGAAGCTTTCTTT,CASSLVGGENTEAFF
TRBJ2-3,once,TRBV5-1,NA,TGCGCCAGCAGCTTGGGTGGGGATTGGGGCACAGATACGCAGTATTTT,CASSLGGDWGTDTQYF
TRBJ2-3,NA,TRBV6-5,NA,TGTGCCAGCAGCCGAGAGATGGGCACAGATACGCAGTATTTT,CASSREMGTDTQYF
TRBJ2-3,NA,TRBV6-5,TRBD2,TGTGCCAGCATACCTACGGGGGGGAACACAGATACGCAGTATTTT,CASIPTGGNTDTQYF
TRBJ2-1,NA,TRBV25-1,TRBD2,TGTGCCAGCAGTGTTAGCGGGAGTGAACAGTTCTTC,CASSVSGSEQFF
TRBJ2-7,NA,TRBV19,NA,TGTGCCAGGAAATGGGGGACAACCTCCTACGAGCAGTACTTC,CARKWGTTSYEQYF
TRBJ2-2,NA,TRBV11-3,TRBD2,TGTGCCAGCAGCTCCTATAGCGGGAGCGGGGAGCTGTTTTTT,CASSSYSGSGELFF
TRBJ2-2,NA,TRBV14,NA,TGTGCCAGCAGCCAAGTTCCGGGTATCGGCGGGGAGCTGTTTTTT,CASSQVPGIGGELFF
TRBJ2-1,NA,TRBV7-8,TRBD2,TGTGCCAGCAGCAAGGGACTAGCGGGGGGGCGGTCCTACAATGAGCAGTTCTTC,CASSKGLAGGRSYNEQFF
TRBJ1-1,NA,TRBV6-6,NA,TGTGCCAGCAGCCCATCAGGGGTAAACACTGAAGCTTTCTTT,CASSPSGVNTEAFF
TRBJ1-1,NA,TRBV9,NA,TGTGCCAGCAGCGTCTCCCCCAGGGGCACCCCAGGGAACACTGAAGCTTTCTTT,CASSVSPRGTPGNTEAFF
TRBJ1-2,NA,TRBV6-5,TRBD1,TGTGCCAGCAGCTGGACAGGGTCCCTTAACTATGGCTACACCTTC,CASSWTGSLNYGYTF
TRBJ2-3,NA,TRBV23-1,TRBD2,TGCGCCAGCACAAGGCTAGCGGGGTGGACGCAGTATTTT,CASTRLAGWTQYF
TRBJ1-2,NA,TRBV4-3,NA,TGCGCCAGCAGCCAATACCCGACAGACCAGGTTGACTATGGCTACACCTTC,CASSQYPTDQVDYGYTF
TRBJ2-7,NA,TRBV5-6,TRBD2,TGTGCCAGCAGCTTTGCCCAGCGGGGGTTCGGTCTGGACGAGCAGTACTTC,CASSFAQRGFGLDEQYF
TRBJ2-7,NA,TRBV5-1,NA,TGCGCCAGCAGCTTGGATGGGGGCGGTCTGTCCTACGAGCAGTACTTC,CASSLDGGGLSYEQYF
TRBJ1-1,few,TRBV6-5,NA,TGTGCCAGCAGTTATGCCGAGAACACTGAAGCTTTCTTT,CASSYAENTEAFF
TRBJ1-4,NA,TRBV4-1,TRBD1,TGCGCCAGCAGCCAGCCGACAGGGGGAGAAGCAACTAATGAAAAACTGTTTTTT,CASSQPTGGEATNEKLFF
TRBJ1-1,few,TRBV29-1,NA,TGCAGCGTTGAAGTGAACACTGAAGCTTTCTTT,CSVEVNTEAFF
TRBJ2-7,NA,TRBV29-1,TRBD2,TGCAGCGTTGAAAGCGGGAGATCGTACGAGCAGTACTTC,CSVESGRSYEQYF
TRBJ1-6,few,TRBV4-1,NA,TGCGCCAGCAGCCAAGATGGGTCACCCCTCCACTTT,CASSQDGSPLHF
TRBJ2-1,NA,TRBV23-1,NA,TGCGCCAGCGGCCCGAACAGCTCCTACAATGAGCAGTTCTTC,CASGPNSSYNEQFF
TRBJ1-6,NA,TRBV30,NA,TGTGCCTGGAGTGTCATGGAGGGGGTCTACTCACCCCTCCACTTT,CAWSVMEGVYSPLHF
TRBJ1-1,NA,TRBV6-6,NA,TGTGCCAGCAGTTCCACAAGGACTGAAGCTTTCTTT,CASSSTRTEAFF
TRBJ1-6,NA,TRBV2,TRBD1,TGTGCCAGCAGTGCGGGGACAGGGCCACCCCTCCACTTT,CASSAGTGPPLHF
TRBJ1-4,NA,TRBV19,NA,TGTGCCAGTAGTAACTGGGGCTTGGGGTATGAAAAACTGTTTTTT,CASSNWGLGYEKLFF
TRBJ2-1,NA,TRBV5-1,TRBD1,TGCGCCAGCAGCTGGGGACAGGGAAATGAGCAGTTCTTC,CASSWGQGNEQFF
TRBJ2-5,NA,TRBV19,NA,TGTGCCAGTAGTATGGGCCCTCCGTACCAAGAGACCCAGTACTTC,CASSMGPPYQETQYF
TRBJ1-2,NA,TRBV13,NA,TGTGCCAGCAGCCCGGACAGATTACTTGACTATGGCTACACCTTC,CASSPDRLLDYGYTF
TRBJ2-7,NA,TRBV27,TRBD1,TGTGCCAGCAAGGGGACAGCTTATCACTACGAGCAGTACTTC,CASKGTAYHYEQYF
TRBJ2-7,NA,TRBV20-1,NA,TGCAGTGCTAGCATGGTCGGTGAGCAGTACTTC,CSASMVGEQYF
TRBJ1-6,NA,TRBV19,TRBD1,TGTGCCACTCAGGGGGACTATAATTCACCCCTCCACTTT,CATQGDYNSPLHF
TRBJ2-3,NA,TRBV15,NA,TGTGCCACCAGCAGAGATTTGGTGGCAGATACGCAGTATTTT,CATSRDLVADTQYF